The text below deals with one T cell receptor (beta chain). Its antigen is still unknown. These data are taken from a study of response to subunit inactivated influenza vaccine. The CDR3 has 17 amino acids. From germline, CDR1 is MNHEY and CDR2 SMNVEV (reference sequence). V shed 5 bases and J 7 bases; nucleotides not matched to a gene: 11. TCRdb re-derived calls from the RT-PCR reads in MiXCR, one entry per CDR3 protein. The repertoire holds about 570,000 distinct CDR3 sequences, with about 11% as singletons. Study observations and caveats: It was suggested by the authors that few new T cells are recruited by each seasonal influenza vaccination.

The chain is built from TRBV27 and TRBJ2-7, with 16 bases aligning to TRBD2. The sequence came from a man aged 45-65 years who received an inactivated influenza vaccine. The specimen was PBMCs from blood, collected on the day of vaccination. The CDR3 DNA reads TGTGCCAGCAGTCCTCTCCGACCGGGACTAGCGGGAGGGGAGCAGTACTTC. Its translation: CASSPLRPGLAGGEQYF.